The clone carrying this TCR beta chain was observed at least ten times. Losses at the gene ends were 2 bases for V and 0 bases for J; bases not matched to a gene: 12. Germline assignment: CDR1 KGHSH and CDR2 LQKENI. This CDR3 has 18 amino acids. Unique molecular identifiers were used in preparing the TCRbeta library. Each CDR3 protein gets one entry after TCRdb re-called the PCR reads with MiXCR. Of approximately 250,000 distinct CDR3 sequences listed, about 9.6% are singletons. This sample was taken from a study of T-cell reconstitution after alpha-beta-depleted transplantation in children. The input for sequencing was PBMCs from the stem cell graft donor, taken from the stem cell graft. The source of this sequence is a human donor who donated a stem cell graft to a child with SCID. The rearrangement links TRBV18 to TRBJ1-2; the match to TRBD1 covers 7 bases. The CDR3 protein is CASSPTDRAGTSNYGYTF. CDR3 nucleotides: TGTGCCAGCTCACCAACCGACAGGGCCGGAACTTCTAACTATGGCTACACCTTC.